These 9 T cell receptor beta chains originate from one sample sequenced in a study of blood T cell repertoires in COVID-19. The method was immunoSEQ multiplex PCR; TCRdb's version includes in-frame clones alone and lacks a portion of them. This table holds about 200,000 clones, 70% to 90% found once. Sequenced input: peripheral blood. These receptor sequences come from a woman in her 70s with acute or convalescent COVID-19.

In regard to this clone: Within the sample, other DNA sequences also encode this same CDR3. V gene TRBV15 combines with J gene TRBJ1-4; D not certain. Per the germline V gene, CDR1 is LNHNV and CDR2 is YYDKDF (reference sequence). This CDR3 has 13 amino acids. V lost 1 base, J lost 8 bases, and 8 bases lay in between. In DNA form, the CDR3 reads TGTGCCACCAGCAGAGGAGGATCCGAAAAACTGTTTTTT. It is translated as CATSRGGSEKLFF. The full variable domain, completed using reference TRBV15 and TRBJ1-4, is DAMVIQNPRYQVTQFGKPVTLSCSQTLNHNVMYWYQQKSSQAPKLLFHYYDKDFNNEADTPDNFQSRRPNTSFCFLDIRSPGLGDTAMYLCATSRGGSEKLFFGSGTQLSVL.

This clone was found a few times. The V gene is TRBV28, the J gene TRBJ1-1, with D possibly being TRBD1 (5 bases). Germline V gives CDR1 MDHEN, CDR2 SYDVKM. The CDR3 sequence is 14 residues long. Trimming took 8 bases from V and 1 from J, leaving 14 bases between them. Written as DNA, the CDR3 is TGTGCCAGCCCCGGCCGGGGGGGGAACACTGAAGCTTTCTTT. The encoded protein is CASPGRGGNTEAFF.

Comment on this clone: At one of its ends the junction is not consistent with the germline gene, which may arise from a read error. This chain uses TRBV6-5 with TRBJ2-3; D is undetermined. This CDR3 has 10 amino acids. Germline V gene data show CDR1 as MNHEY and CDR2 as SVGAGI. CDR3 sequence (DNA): TGCGCCGTGGGCAGAGATACGCAGTATTTT. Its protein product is CAVGRDTQYF.

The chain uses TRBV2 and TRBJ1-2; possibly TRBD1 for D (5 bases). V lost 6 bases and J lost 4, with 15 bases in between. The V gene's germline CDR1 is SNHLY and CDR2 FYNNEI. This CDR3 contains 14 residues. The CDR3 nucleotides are TGTGCCAGCAGCTTGGGGGGGTCTGGCTATGGCTACACCTTC. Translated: CASSLGGSGYGYTF.

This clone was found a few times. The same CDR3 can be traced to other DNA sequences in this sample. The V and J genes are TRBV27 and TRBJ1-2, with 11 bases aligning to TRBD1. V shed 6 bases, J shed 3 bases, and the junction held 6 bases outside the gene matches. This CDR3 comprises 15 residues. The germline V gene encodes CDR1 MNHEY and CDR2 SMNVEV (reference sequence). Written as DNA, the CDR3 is TGTGCCAGCAGGCGACCGGGACAGGGGGACTATGGCTACACCTTC. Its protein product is CASRRPGQGDYGYTF.

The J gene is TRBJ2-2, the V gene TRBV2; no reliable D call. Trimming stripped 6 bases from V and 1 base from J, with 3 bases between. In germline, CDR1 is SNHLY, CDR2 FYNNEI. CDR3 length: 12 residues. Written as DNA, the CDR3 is TGTGCCAGCAGCAGGAACACCGGGGAGCTGTTTTTT. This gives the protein CASSRNTGELFF. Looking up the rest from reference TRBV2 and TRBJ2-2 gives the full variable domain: EPEVTQTPSHQVTQMGQEVILRCVPISNHLYFYWYRQILGQKVEFLVSFYNNEISEKSEIFDDQFSVERPDGSNFTLKIRSTKLEDSAMYFCASSRNTGELFFGEGSRLTVL.

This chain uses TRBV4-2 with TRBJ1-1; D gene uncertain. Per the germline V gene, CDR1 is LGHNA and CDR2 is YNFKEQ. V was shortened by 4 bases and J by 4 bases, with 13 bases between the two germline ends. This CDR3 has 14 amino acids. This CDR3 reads CASSRTVYGTEAFF. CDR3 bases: TGTGCCAGCAGCCGGACTGTCTATGGCACTGAAGCTTTCTTT.

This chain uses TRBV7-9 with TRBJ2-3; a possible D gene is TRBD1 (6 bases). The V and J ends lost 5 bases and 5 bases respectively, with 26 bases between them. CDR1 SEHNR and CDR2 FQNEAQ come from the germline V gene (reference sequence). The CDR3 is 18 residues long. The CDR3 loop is CASSRAPVGQGQRDTQYF. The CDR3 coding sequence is TGTGCCAGCAGCCGGGCGCCGGTGGGGCAGGGGCAACGAGATACGCAGTATTTT.

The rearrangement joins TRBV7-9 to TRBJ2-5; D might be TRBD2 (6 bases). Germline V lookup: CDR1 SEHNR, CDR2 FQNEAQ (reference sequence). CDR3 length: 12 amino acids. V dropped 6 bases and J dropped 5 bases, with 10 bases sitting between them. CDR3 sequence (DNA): TGTGCCAGCAGGATGGGGAGGGAGACCCAGTACTTC. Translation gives CASRMGRETQYF.